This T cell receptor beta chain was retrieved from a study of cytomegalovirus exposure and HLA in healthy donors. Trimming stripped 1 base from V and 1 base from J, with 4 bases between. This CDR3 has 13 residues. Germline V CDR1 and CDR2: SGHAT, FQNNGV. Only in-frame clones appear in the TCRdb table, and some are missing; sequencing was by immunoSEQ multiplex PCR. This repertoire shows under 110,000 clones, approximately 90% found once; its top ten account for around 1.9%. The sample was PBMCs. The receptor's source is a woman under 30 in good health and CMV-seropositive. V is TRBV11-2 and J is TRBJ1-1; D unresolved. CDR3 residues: CASSLVQNTEAFF. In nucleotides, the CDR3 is TGTGCCAGCAGCTTAGTCCAGAACACTGAAGCTTTCTTT.